These 10 T cell receptor beta chains share one sample of origin, sequenced in a study of T cells in localized non-small cell lung cancer. Sequencing used immunoSEQ multiplex PCR; TCRdb keeps in-frame clones, though not all of them. The table includes about 25,000 clones, 70% to 90% detected once. Sequenced material: peripheral blood, taken before any cancer treatment. The receptor source for this set is a female donor of 60 years or more with stage I lung adenocarcinoma.

The chain carries TRBV11-3 and TRBJ2-3, with D perhaps matching TRBD2 (6 bases). The CDR3 extends over 16 amino acids. Germline CDR1 is SGHNT and CDR2 is YENEEA. Trimming took 4 bases from V and 5 from J, leaving 19 bases between them. The CDR3 DNA reads as TGTGCCAGCAGCTACAAACGGGGGACTGATGGAGATACGCAGTATTTT. Its translation is CASSYKRGTDGDTQYF.

The rearrangement joins TRBV27 to TRBJ1-2; 9 bases line up with TRBD1. The germline V gene has CDR1 MNHEY and CDR2 SMNVEV (reference sequence). V trimming: 3 bases; J trimming: 4 bases; junction bases outside the gene matches: 3. CDR3 length: 14 residues. Here the CDR3 DNA reads TGTGCCAGCAGTTTGGGACAGGGAGGCTATGGCTACACCTTC. Translated, it gives CASSLGQGGYGYTF.

The rearrangement joins TRBV11-3 to TRBJ1-2; the match to TRBD1 covers 8 bases. Trimming at V came to 0 bases and at J to 4 bases, leaving 10 bases not matched to a gene. CDR3 length: 17 amino acids. CDR1 SGHNT and CDR2 YENEEA come from the germline V gene. This CDR3 reads CASSLEKDRDGLYGYTF. The CDR3 region has the DNA TGTGCCAGCAGCTTAGAAAAGGACAGGGACGGACTCTATGGCTACACCTTC.

The chain recombines TRBV14 with TRBJ2-2, with D possibly being TRBD1 (5 bases). This CDR3 spans 14 amino acids. Germline V CDR1 and CDR2: SGHDN, FVKESK. With 4 bases removed from V and 7 bases from J, the gap between germline ends came to 13 bases. CDR3 in amino acids: CASSRIREFGELFF. The CDR3, as DNA: TGTGCCAGCAGCCGAATCAGGGAATTCGGGGAGCTGTTTTTT.

The chain carries TRBV5-5 and TRBJ2-7; perhaps TRBD1 as D (5 bases). Germline CDR1 reads SGHKS; CDR2 reads YYEKEE (reference sequence). V was pared by 0 bases and J by 6 bases, with 7 bases between. CDR3 length: 12 residues. CDR3 residues: CASSLGTTEQYF. The DNA for the CDR3 is TGTGCCAGCAGCTTGGGGACAACCGAGCAGTACTTC.

The chain is built from TRBV5-1 and TRBJ2-3; D might be TRBD2 (5 bases). Germline assignment: CDR1 SGHRS and CDR2 YFSETQ. V was shortened by 2 bases and J by 5 bases, with 9 bases between the two germline ends. The CDR3 loop spans 13 amino acids. CDR3 in amino acids: CASSFTGEDTQYF. For the CDR3, the DNA is TGCGCCAGCAGCTTTACCGGGGAAGATACGCAGTATTTT.

The gene calls are TRBV9 and TRBJ2-2; the match to TRBD1 covers 9 bases. Germline trimming cut 0 bases from V and 5 bases from J; bases unmatched to any gene: 2. Germline lookup yields CDR1 SGDLS and CDR2 YYNGEE. The CDR3 extends over 15 amino acids. The chain's CDR3 is CASSVVTGGTGELFF. Written as DNA, the CDR3 is TGTGCCAGCAGCGTAGTGACAGGGGGTACCGGGGAGCTGTTTTTT. Filled out from reference TRBV9 and TRBJ2-2, the complete variable domain reads DSGVTQTPKHLITATGQRVTLRCSPRSGDLSVYWYQQSLDQGLQFLIQYYNGEERAKGNILERFSAQQFPDLHSELNLSSLELGDSALYFCASSVVTGGTGELFFGEGSRLTVL.

This clone was detected a few times. The V and J genes are TRBV2 and TRBJ2-7; possible D gene TRBD1, 6 bases. The CDR3 is 13 residues long. Trimming took off 4 bases at V and 3 bases at J, with 10 bases between the two ends. In germline, CDR1 is SNHLY, CDR2 FYNNEI. CDR3 amino acids: CASSGQGRYEQYF. The CDR3 DNA reads as TGTGCCAGCAGTGGTCAGGGGCGCTACGAGCAGTACTTC.

The chain employs TRBV7-3 and TRBJ2-3, with 7 positions matching TRBD2. The CDR3 is 13 amino acids. V was pared by 5 bases and J by 1 base, with 0 bases of the junction left unmatched. The germline V gene has CDR1 SGHTA and CDR2 FQGTGA. The DNA of the CDR3 is TGTGCCAGCAGCCGGGGGGGCACAGATACGCAGTATTTT. Translated: CASSRGGTDTQYF.

This chain links TRBV5-4 with TRBJ2-1; TRBD2 aligns across 8 bases. The CDR3 totals 15 residues. V shed 4 bases and J 7 bases; nucleotides not matched to a gene: 10. CDR1 and CDR2 (germline): SGHNT, YYREEE (reference sequence). The chain's CDR3 is CASSRSGSGSNEQFF. The CDR3 DNA follows: TGTGCCAGCAGCAGAAGCGGGAGTGGTAGTAATGAGCAGTTCTTC.